Each of the 17 T cell receptor beta chains below was sequenced from the same sample in a study of T-cell memory formation after mild COVID-19. From the 5' RACE reads, TCRdb called clonotypes with MiXCR, one entry per CDR3 protein. The sample holds about 430,000 distinct CDR3 sequences, approximately 24% seen once. Sequencing used PBMCs or a T cell subset sorted from them (not recorded which). The origin of the receptors is an adult woman who had mild COVID-19 (a few samples of this study predate the infection). Cell type and time point are not known.

V usage is TRBV29-1 and J usage is TRBJ1-3; tentatively, D is TRBD1 (5 bases). V shed 5 bases and J shed 0 bases, with 11 bases lying between them. This CDR3 spans 14 amino acids. The V gene's germline CDR1 is SQVTM and CDR2 ANQGSEA. CDR3 residues: CSVTHRSSGNTIYF. The CDR3 region has the DNA TGCAGCGTTACACACAGGAGCTCTGGAAACACCATATATTTT.

This clonotype was seen many times. The chain couples TRBV6-2 or TRBV6-3 to TRBJ2-5; 7 bases match TRBD1. V shed 2 bases, J shed 5 bases, and the junction held 8 bases outside the gene matches. Germline CDR1 is MNHEY and CDR2 is SVGEGT. The length of the CDR3 is 15 residues. CDR3 DNA sequence: TGTGCCAGCAGTTACACCGGGACAGCCGCGGAGACCCAGTACTTC. This gives the protein CASSYTGTAAETQYF.

In this sample, this clonotype turned up a few times. J is TRBJ1-5 and V is TRBV23-1; 7 positions match TRBD1. TRBV23-1 is designated an ORF whose function remains uncertain. CDR3 length: 16 residues. The V gene end was trimmed by 4 bases and the J gene end by 0 bases; junction bases not matched to a gene: 6. Here the CDR3 reads CASSPYRGNSNQPQHF. CDR3 in DNA: TGCGCCAGCAGTCCATACAGGGGAAATAGCAATCAGCCCCAGCATTTT.

The chain recombines TRBV7-3 with TRBJ2-5; 7 bases line up with TRBD1. The CDR3 contains 15 residues. Germline CDR1 and CDR2: SGHTA and FQGTGA. J was trimmed by 5 bases and V by 4 bases; bases with no gene match: 10. The CDR3 region is CASSSVTGSPETQYF. The CDR3 DNA reads TGTGCCAGCAGCTCTGTGACAGGGAGTCCGGAGACCCAGTACTTC.

This sequence joins TRBV19 and TRBJ2-4; 8 bases fit TRBD1. Germline lookup yields CDR1 LNHDA and CDR2 SQIVND (reference sequence). This CDR3 comprises 15 residues. The junction had 5 bases not matched to a gene; V was cut back by 4 bases and J by 3 bases. Here the CDR3 DNA reads TGTGCCAGTAGTACAGGGGGCTATGGCAAAAACATTCAGTACTTC. Its protein product is CASSTGGYGKNIQYF.

The J gene is TRBJ2-7, the V gene TRBV5-1; no reliable D call. V shed 0 bases and J shed 2 bases, with 3 bases lying between them. The CDR3 contains 12 residues. Germline V gives CDR1 SGHRS, CDR2 YFSETQ. DNA for the CDR3: TGCGCCAGCAGCTTGGAAGCCTACGAGCAGTACTTC. Translated, it gives CASSLEAYEQYF.

The rearrangement joins TRBV2 to TRBJ2-1, with D unclear. Germline CDR1 reads SNHLY; CDR2 reads FYNNEI. V lost 6 bases, J lost 1 base, and 16 bases lay in between. The CDR3 has 16 amino acids. Written as DNA, the CDR3 is TGTGCCAGCAGATCCGATCAGGAAAGGTCCTACAATGAGCAGTTCTTC. This gives the protein CASRSDQERSYNEQFF.

The chain joins TRBV5-1 to TRBJ2-1; 7 bases are shared with TRBD1. Per the germline V gene, CDR1 is SGHRS and CDR2 is YFSETQ. J was trimmed by 1 base and V by 0 bases; bases with no gene match: 13. The CDR3 is made up of 19 amino acids. The CDR3 here is CASSLGAQRGQLSYNEQFF. The CDR3 DNA reads as TGCGCCAGCAGCTTGGGGGCCCAAAGGGGACAGTTGTCCTACAATGAGCAGTTCTTC.

The V gene is TRBV15, the J gene TRBJ2-2; unclear D gene. Trimming stripped 2 bases from V and 4 bases from J, with 2 bases between. This CDR3 comprises 12 residues. Germline CDR1 and CDR2: LNHNV and YYDKDF (reference sequence). The DNA of the CDR3 is TGTGCCACCAGCAGACTCACCGGGGAGCTGTTTTTT. It codes for CATSRLTGELFF.

Only a few counts were recorded for this clonotype. V is TRBV5-4 and J is TRBJ2-1; no reliable D call. Trimming cost V 0 bases and J 2 bases, with 6 bases left between them. This CDR3 spans 14 amino acids. In germline, CDR1 is SGHNT, CDR2 YYREEE (reference sequence). The CDR3 spells CASSLVPAYNEQFF. The CDR3 coding sequence is TGTGCCAGCAGCTTGGTGCCGGCCTACAATGAGCAGTTCTTC. Based on the CDR3 plus reference TRBV5-4 and TRBJ2-1, the full variable domain is ETGVTQSPTHLIKTRGQQVTLRCSSQSGHNTVSWYQQALGQGPQFIFQYYREEENGRGNFPPRFSGLQFPNYSSELNVNALELDDSALYLCASSLVPAYNEQFFGPGTRLTVL.

This sequence joins TRBV29-1 and TRBJ1-1; possibly TRBD1 for D (6 bases). This CDR3 has 15 residues. Trimming cost V 4 bases and J 0 bases, with 15 bases left between them. Germline V gives CDR1 SQVTM, CDR2 ANQGSEA. DNA for the CDR3: TGCAGCGTTGCTCTTGGGGGCAAAATGAACACTGAAGCTTTCTTT. This sequence encodes CSVALGGKMNTEAFF.

The sample holds many counts of this clonotype. The chain carries TRBV4-3 and TRBJ2-5; TRBD1 matches at 8 bases. With 0 bases clipped from V and 2 bases from J, the junction kept 5 bases outside the gene matches. CDR1 and CDR2 (germline): LGHNA, YSLEER. The CDR3 is 16 residues long. CDR3 amino acids: CASSQDYGTGQETQYF. CDR3 in DNA: TGCGCCAGCAGCCAAGATTACGGGACAGGACAAGAGACCCAGTACTTC.

This clonotype has a handful of counts. V usage is TRBV12-3 or TRBV12-4 and J usage is TRBJ1-2; D is unclear. The CDR3 length is 12 residues. V was trimmed by 3 bases and J by 3 bases, leaving 5 bases between them. The CDR3 DNA reads as TGTGCCAGCAGTTTTTTATACTATGGCTACACCTTC. Translation gives CASSFLYYGYTF.

This clonotype was observed a handful of times. The chain recombines TRBV7-2 with TRBJ2-7; 9 bases fit TRBD1. The CDR3 has 12 residues. Germline loops: CDR1 SGHTA, CDR2 FQGNSA. With 5 bases clipped from V and 11 bases from J, the junction kept 7 bases outside the gene matches. This chain's CDR3 is CASSTWTGDKYF. CDR3 nucleotides: TGTGCCAGCAGCACCTGGACAGGGGACAAGTACTTC.

This clonotype was detected only once. The V and J genes are TRBV3-1 and TRBJ2-5, with 10 bases lining up with TRBD2. CDR3 length: 16 amino acids. CDR1 is LGHDT and CDR2 is YNNKEL in the germline V gene (reference sequence). V lost 4 bases and J lost 5; bases outside the gene matches: 10. Here the CDR3 DNA reads TGTGCCAGCAGCCTCGAAGCGGGAGGGCCCTGGGAGACCCAGTACTTC. Translating gives CASSLEAGGPWETQYF.

This clonotype was seen a handful of times. The chain employs TRBV18 and TRBJ1-1; D is undetermined. CDR1 and CDR2 (germline): KGHSH, LQKENI. CDR3 length equals 16 residues. The V end was cut by 3 bases, the J end by 5 bases, with 19 bases between. CDR3 region: CASSPPDRVILTEAFF. The DNA for the CDR3 is TGTGCCAGCTCACCCCCGGACCGAGTAATTTTAACTGAAGCTTTCTTT.

The chain couples TRBV4-1 to TRBJ2-1; D may be TRBD2 (7 bases). V was trimmed by 0 bases and J by 9 bases, leaving 15 bases between them. Germline CDR1 MGHRA, CDR2 YSYEKL. The CDR3 length is 15 residues. The CDR3 bases are TGCGCCAGCAGCCAAGAGGCGCGGGGGCATAGTGAGCAGTTCTTC. Protein: CASSQEARGHSEQFF.